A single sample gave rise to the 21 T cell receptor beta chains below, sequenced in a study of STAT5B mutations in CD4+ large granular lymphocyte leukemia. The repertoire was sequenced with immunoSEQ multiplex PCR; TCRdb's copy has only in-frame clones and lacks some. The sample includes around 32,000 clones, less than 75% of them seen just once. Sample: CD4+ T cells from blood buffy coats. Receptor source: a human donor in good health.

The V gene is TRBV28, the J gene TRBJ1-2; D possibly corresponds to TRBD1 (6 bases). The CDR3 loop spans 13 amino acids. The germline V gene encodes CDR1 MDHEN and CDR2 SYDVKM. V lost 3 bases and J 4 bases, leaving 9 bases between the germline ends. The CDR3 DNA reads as TGTGCCAGCAGTTTTCTGGGGGCCTATGGCTACACCTTC. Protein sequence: CASSFLGAYGYTF.

The chain's CDR3 is CSVEPGDTEAFF. In nucleotides, the CDR3 is TGCAGCGTTGAACCAGGGGACACTGAAGCTTTCTTT. This chain connects TRBV29-1 to TRBJ1-1, with D possibly being TRBD1 (6 bases). The germline CDR1 and CDR2 sequences are SQVTM and ANQGSEA. V lost 2 bases and J lost 3, with 7 bases in between. This CDR3 region has 12 residues. The complete variable domain, with remaining parts taken from reference TRBV29-1 and TRBJ1-1, reads SAVISQKPSRDICQRGTSLTIQCQVDSQVTMMFWYRQQPGQSLTLIATANQGSEATYESGFVIDKFPISRPNLTFSTLTVSNMSPEDSSIYLCSVEPGDTEAFFGQGTRLTVV.

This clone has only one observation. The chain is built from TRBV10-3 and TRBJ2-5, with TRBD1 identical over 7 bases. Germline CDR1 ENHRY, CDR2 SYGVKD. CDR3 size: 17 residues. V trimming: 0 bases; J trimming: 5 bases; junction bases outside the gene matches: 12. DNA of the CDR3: TGTGCCATCAGTGAGTCGATAGGCACAGGGGAGAGGGAGACCCAGTACTTC. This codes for CAISESIGTGERETQYF.

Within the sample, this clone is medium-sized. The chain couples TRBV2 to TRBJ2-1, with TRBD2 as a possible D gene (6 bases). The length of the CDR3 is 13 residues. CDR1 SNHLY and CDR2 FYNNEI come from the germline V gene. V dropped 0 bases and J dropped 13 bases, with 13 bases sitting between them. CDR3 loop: CASSEALRLDQFF. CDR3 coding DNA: TGTGCCAGCAGTGAAGCGCTTCGACTAGATCAGTTCTTC.

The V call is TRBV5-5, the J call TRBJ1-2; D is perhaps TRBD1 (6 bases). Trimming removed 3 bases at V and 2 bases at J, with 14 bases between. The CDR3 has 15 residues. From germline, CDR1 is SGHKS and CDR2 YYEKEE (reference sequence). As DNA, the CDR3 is TGTGCCAGCAGCTCCGGACAGTATCAAAACTATGGCTACACCTTC. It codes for CASSSGQYQNYGYTF.

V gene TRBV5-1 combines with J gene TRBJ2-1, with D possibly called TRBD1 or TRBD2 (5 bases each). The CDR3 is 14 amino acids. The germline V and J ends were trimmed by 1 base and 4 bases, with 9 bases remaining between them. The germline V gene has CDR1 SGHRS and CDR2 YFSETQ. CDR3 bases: TGCGCCAGCAGCTTGATCGAGGGGTACAATGAGCAGTTCTTC. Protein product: CASSLIEGYNEQFF.

As DNA, the CDR3 is TGTGCCATCAGGAGACTAGCGGGCTCCTACGAGCAGTACTTC. It encodes CAIRRLAGSYEQYF. The chain recombines TRBV10-3 with TRBJ2-7; 10 nucleotides match TRBD2. The V gene end was trimmed by 6 bases and the J gene end by 0 bases; junction bases not matched to a gene: 2. Germline CDR1 and CDR2: ENHRY and SYGVKD. The CDR3 spans 14 residues.

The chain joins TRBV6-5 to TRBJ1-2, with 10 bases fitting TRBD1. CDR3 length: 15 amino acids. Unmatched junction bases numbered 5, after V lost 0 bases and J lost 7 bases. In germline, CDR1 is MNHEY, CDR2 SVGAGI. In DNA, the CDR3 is TGTGCCAGCAGTTACTCGTGGACAGGGGGAGGTGGCTACACCTTC. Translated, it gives CASSYSWTGGGGYTF.

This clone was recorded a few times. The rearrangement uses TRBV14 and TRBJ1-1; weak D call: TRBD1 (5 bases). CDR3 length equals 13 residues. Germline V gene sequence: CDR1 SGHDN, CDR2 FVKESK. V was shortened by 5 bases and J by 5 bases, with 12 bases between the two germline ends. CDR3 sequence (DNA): TGTGCCAGCAGCATCAGGGTGTGGACTGAAGCTTTCTTT. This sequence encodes CASSIRVWTEAFF.

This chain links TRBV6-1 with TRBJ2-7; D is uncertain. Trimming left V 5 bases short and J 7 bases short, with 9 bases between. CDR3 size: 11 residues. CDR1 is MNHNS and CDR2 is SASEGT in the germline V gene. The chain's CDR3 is CASSLFREQYF. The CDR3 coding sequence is TGTGCCAGCAGTTTATTTCGGGAGCAGTACTTC.

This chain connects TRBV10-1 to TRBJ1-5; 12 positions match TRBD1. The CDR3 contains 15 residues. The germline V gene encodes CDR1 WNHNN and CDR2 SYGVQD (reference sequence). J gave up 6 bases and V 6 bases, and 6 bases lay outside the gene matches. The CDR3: CASRPGQGAAQPQHF. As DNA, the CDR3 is TGCGCCAGCAGGCCGGGACAGGGGGCGGCTCAGCCCCAGCATTTT.

The CDR3 spells CASSMTSGATYEQYF. The CDR3 DNA is TGTGCCAGTAGTATGACTAGCGGGGCGACCTACGAGCAGTACTTC. The V call is TRBV19, the J call TRBJ2-7; 11 nucleotides line up with TRBD2. The length of the CDR3 is 15 residues. Germline V gene data show CDR1 as LNHDA and CDR2 as SQIVND (reference sequence). With V trimmed by 3 bases and J by 2 bases, 3 bases remained unmatched.

The CDR3 protein is CASSIPSGALNTEAFF. The CDR3 region has the DNA TGTGCCAGTAGTATCCCCTCGGGGGCCCTGAACACTGAAGCTTTCTTT. The rearrangement links TRBV19 to TRBJ1-1, with D possibly being TRBD1 (6 bases). Germline CDR1 and CDR2: LNHDA and SQIVND (reference sequence). The CDR3 is made up of 16 amino acids. Trimming left V 3 bases short and J 0 bases short, with 14 bases between.

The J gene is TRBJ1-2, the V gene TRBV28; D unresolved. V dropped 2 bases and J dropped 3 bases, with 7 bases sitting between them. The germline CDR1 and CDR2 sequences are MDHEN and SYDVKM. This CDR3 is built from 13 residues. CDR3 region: CASSLSEDYGYTF. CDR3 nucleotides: TGTGCCAGCAGTTTAAGTGAAGACTATGGCTACACCTTC.

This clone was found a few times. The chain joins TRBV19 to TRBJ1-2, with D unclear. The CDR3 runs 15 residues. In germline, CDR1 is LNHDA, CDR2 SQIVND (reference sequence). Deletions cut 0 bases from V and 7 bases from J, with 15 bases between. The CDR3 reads CASSIEVTLPLGYTF. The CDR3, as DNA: TGTGCCAGTAGTATAGAGGTCACCCTGCCTCTTGGCTACACCTTC.

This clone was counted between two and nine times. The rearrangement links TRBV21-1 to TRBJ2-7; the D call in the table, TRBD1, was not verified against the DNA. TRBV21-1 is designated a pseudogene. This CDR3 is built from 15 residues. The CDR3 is CASSKGAVSSYEQYF. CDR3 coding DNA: TGTGCCAGCAGCAAAGGGGCTGTGAGCTCCTACGAGCAGTACTTC.

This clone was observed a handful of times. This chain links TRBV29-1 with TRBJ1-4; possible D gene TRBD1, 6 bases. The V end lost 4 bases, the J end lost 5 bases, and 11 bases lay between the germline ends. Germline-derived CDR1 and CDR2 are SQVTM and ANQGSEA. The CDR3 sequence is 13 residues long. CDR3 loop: CSVGGGVNEKLFF. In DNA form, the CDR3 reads TGCAGCGTTGGGGGGGGCGTAAATGAAAAACTGTTTTTT. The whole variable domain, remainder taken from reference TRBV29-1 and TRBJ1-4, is SAVISQKPSRDICQRGTSLTIQCQVDSQVTMMFWYRQQPGQSLTLIATANQGSEATYESGFVIDKFPISRPNLTFSTLTVSNMSPEDSSIYLCSVGGGVNEKLFFGSGTQLSVL.

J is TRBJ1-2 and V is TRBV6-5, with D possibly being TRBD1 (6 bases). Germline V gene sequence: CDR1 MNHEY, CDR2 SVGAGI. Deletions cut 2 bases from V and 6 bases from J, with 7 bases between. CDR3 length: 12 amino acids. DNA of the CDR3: TGTGCCAGCAGTTACCGGGACAATGGCTACACCTTC. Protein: CASSYRDNGYTF.

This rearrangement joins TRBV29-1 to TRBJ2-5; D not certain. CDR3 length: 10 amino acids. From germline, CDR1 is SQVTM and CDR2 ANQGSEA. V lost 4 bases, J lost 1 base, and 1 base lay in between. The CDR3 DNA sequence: TGCAGCGTTGGCCAAGAGACCCAGTACTTC. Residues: CSVGQETQYF.

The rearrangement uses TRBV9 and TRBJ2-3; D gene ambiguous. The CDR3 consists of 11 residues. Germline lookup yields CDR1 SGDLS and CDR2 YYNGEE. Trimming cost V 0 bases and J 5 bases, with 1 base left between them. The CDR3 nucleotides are TGTGCCAGCAGCGTAGGAGATACGCAGTATTTT. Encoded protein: CASSVGDTQYF.

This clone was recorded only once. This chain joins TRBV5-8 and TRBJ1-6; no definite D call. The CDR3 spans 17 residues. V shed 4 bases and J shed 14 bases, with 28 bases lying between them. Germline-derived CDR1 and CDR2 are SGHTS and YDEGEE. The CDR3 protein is CASSPWWQANQTPTLHF. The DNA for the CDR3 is TGTGCCAGCAGCCCGTGGTGGCAGGCGAACCAGACACCCACCCTCCACTTT.